The clone carrying this T cell receptor beta chain was detected only once. Antigen unknown. The data belong to a study of cytomegalovirus exposure and HLA in healthy donors. Study-wide points: An Asian-associated ancestry cluster reportedly showed fewer N-insertions than the approximately 690-donor mean in a later analysis.

The CDR3 is 15 amino acids. Trimming removed 4 bases from V and 8 bases from J; junction bases left unmatched: 9. The germline V gene has CDR1 SNHLY and CDR2 FYNNEI. Primers included in the PCR were 60 Vbeta and 13 Jbeta primers. Profiling relied on immunoSEQ multiplex PCR, and the TCRdb table lists in-frame clones only, not all of them. This sample yields fewer than 150,000 clones, of which 65% to 85% are seen a single time; around 1.2% belongs to the top ten. Material for sequencing was PBMCs. V gene TRBV2 combines with J gene TRBJ1-4, with 8 bases identical to TRBD1. This TCR came from a man between 45 and 60 years old in good health and CMV-seronegative. CDR3 in DNA: TGTGCCAGCAGTGCCCGGACAGGGATAGGGGAAAAACTGTTTTTT. It encodes CASSARTGIGEKLFF.